The 10 T cell receptor beta chains listed next were all sequenced from one sample in a study of a mutant IDH1 vaccine in newly diagnosed glioma. These TCRs' antigens remain unknown. Clones were read by immunoSEQ multiplex PCR, and TCRdb kept only the in-frame ones, dropping some. The sample shows 25,000 to 35,000 clones, nearly 90% of them seen only once. This sample's time point: week 11, during vaccination. Doses comprised 300 ug of mutant IDH1 20-mer peptide each, plus topical imiquimod. The material was PBMCs, obtained from a glioma patient whose treatment included an IDH1 peptide vaccine. The receptor source for this set is a man younger than 30 with glioma.

The V and J genes are TRBV30 and TRBJ2-7; D gene uncertain. Trimming cost V 2 bases and J 3 bases, with 14 bases left between them. Germline lookup yields CDR1 GTSNPN and CDR2 SVGIG (reference sequence). The CDR3 extends over 14 amino acids. CDR3 in amino acids: CAWSSAVVRYEQYF. In DNA form, the CDR3 reads TGTGCCTGGAGTAGCGCGGTCGTACGCTACGAGCAGTACTTC.

The chain uses TRBV27 and TRBJ2-5; maybe TRBD2 (6 bases). The J call is in doubt because the DNA end fits TRBJ2-7 better. The CDR3 sequence is 16 residues long. Germline CDR1 MNHEY, CDR2 SMNVEV (reference sequence). The CDR3 DNA reads TGTGCCAGCAGACTCTTCGGGACCGCGGGGCCCTACGAGCAGTACTTC. This sequence encodes CASRLFGTAGPYEQYF.

V gene TRBV5-6 combines with J gene TRBJ2-3; D is perhaps TRBD1 (6 bases). Trimming removed 4 bases at V and 2 bases at J, with 14 bases between. The CDR3 extends over 15 amino acids. The germline V gene has CDR1 SGHDT and CDR2 YYEEEE. CDR3 region: CASSHRQEITDTQYF. In DNA, the CDR3 is TGTGCCAGCAGCCATAGACAGGAGATCACAGATACGCAGTATTTT.

The rearrangement uses TRBV5-1 and TRBJ1-1, with a possible D match to TRBD1 (6 bases). Germline V gene data show CDR1 as SGHRS and CDR2 as YFSETQ. There are 14 residues in the CDR3. V lost 0 bases, J lost 5 bases, and 11 bases lay in between. Here the CDR3 reads CASSLAGASTEAFF. The CDR3 region has the DNA TGCGCCAGCAGCTTGGCGGGGGCATCGACTGAAGCTTTCTTT.

In this sample, this clone turned up once. The J gene is TRBJ1-5, the V gene TRBV6-5, with D unclear. Trimming cost V 6 bases and J 0 bases, with 12 bases left between them. CDR1 is MNHEY, CDR2 SVGAGI, per germline. The CDR3 is 15 amino acids. As DNA, the CDR3 is TGTGCCAGCAGCCGCCAGAAGGGTAGCAATCAGCCCCAGCATTTT. This codes for CASSRQKGSNQPQHF.

The chain recombines TRBV19 with TRBJ1-5; possible D gene TRBD1, 5 bases. Trimming left V 5 bases short and J 2 bases short, with 22 bases between. This CDR3 spans 18 amino acids. Germline lookup yields CDR1 LNHDA and CDR2 SQIVND (reference sequence). CDR3 DNA sequence: TGTGCCAGTAGTTCTAAGGCCGGGACGGTCCGAGGCAATCAGCCCCAGCATTTT. Protein: CASSSKAGTVRGNQPQHF.

The rearrangement uses TRBV10-3 and TRBJ2-7, with D unresolved. V was pared by 5 bases and J by 5 bases, with 10 bases between. CDR3 length: 12 residues. CDR1 and CDR2 from the germline V gene are ENHRY and SYGVKD. DNA of the CDR3: TGTGCCATCAGTAATGACGGAGACGAGCAGTACTTC. It yields the protein CAISNDGDEQYF.

The chain employs TRBV4-2 and TRBJ2-2, with TRBD1 matching 7 bases. There are 16 residues in the CDR3. Germline V lookup: CDR1 LGHNA, CDR2 YNFKEQ. The V segment lost 1 base and the J segment 1 base; nucleotides outside the gene matches: 3. The CDR3 reads CASSQGGQRNTGELFF. The CDR3 nucleotides read TGTGCCAGCAGCCAAGGGGGACAGAGGAACACCGGGGAGCTGTTTTTT.

The gene calls are TRBV28 and TRBJ2-7, with D unclear. The CDR3 length is 14 residues. From germline, CDR1 is MDHEN and CDR2 SYDVKM. V was shortened by 6 bases and J by 2 bases, with 14 bases between the two germline ends. CDR3 region: CASRRDLNPYEQYF. For the CDR3, the DNA is TGTGCCAGCAGGAGAGACCTGAACCCCTACGAGCAGTACTTC.

The rearrangement joins TRBV6-1 to TRBJ1-5; tentative D call: TRBD1 (5 bases). The germline V gene encodes CDR1 MNHNS and CDR2 SASEGT. Trimming removed 8 bases from V and 4 bases from J, with 12 bases in between. The CDR3 consists of 13 residues. The chain's CDR3 is CASGGDPNQPQHF. DNA of the CDR3: TGTGCCAGCGGAGGGGACCCGAATCAGCCCCAGCATTTT.